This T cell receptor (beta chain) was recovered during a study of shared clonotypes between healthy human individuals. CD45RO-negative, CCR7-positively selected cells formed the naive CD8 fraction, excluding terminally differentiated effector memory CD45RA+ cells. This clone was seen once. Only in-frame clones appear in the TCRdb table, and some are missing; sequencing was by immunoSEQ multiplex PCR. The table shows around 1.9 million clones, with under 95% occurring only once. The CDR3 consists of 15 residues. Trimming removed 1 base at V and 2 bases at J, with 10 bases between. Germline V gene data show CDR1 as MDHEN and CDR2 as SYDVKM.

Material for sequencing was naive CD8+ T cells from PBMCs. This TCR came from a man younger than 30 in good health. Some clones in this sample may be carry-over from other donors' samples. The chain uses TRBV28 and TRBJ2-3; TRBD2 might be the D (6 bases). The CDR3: CASSLLRGDTDTQYF. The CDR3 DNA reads TGTGCCAGCAGTTTATTGCGGGGAGACACAGATACGCAGTATTTT.